The present TCR beta chain was sequenced within a study of shared clonotypes between healthy human individuals. For the study at large: Three plates each covered CD4 naive and memory; CD8 naive two, CD8 memory one.

V lost 4 bases, J lost 4 bases, and 8 bases stayed unmatched. Germline CDR1 reads SGHRS; CDR2 reads YFSETQ. This CDR3 is built from 14 residues. The protocol was immunoSEQ multiplex PCR, while the TCRdb copy is restricted to in-frame clones and leaves out a portion. Of approximately 320,000 clones listed, approximately 79% were seen once; the top ten hold 10%. The sequence derives from a man aged 25 to 40 in good health. The chain uses TRBV5-1 and TRBJ2-7; 7 bases match TRBD1. Sequenced sample: memory CD4+ T cells sorted from blood. Subset specified: CD45RA-negative fraction. CDR3 sequence: CASSPRTGEYEQYF. The CDR3 bases are TGCGCCAGCAGCCCGAGGACAGGCGAATACGAGCAGTACTTC.